One and the same sample provided the 8 T cell receptor beta chains below, sequenced in a study of T cell responses to AZD1222 COVID-19 vaccine. Measured with immunoSEQ multiplex PCR; TCRdb has only the in-frame clones, and not every one. The top ten clones hold around 0.5% of a sample with 240,000 or so clones, 93% of them seen once. Here the sequenced sample was peripheral blood, taken on day 0 of AZD1222 vaccination. These TCRs come from an adult in good health.

The table lists this clone with a count of one. The chain has TRBV3-1 (or the pseudogene TRBV3-2) and TRBJ2-7; the D is unclear. The CDR3 extends over 11 amino acids. Trimming took off 11 bases at V and 4 bases at J, with 12 bases between the two ends. The germline V gene has CDR1 LGHDT and CDR2 YNNKEL (reference sequence). CDR3 residues: CAPGRRYEQYF. CDR3 in DNA: TGTGCCCCCGGGCGTAGGTACGAGCAGTACTTC.

V is TRBV2 and J is TRBJ1-6, with D tentatively TRBD1 (5 bases). The CDR3 extends over 13 amino acids. Germline V lookup: CDR1 SNHLY, CDR2 FYNNEI. V lost 7 bases to trimming and J lost 7 bases, with 11 bases between them. This CDR3 is CASNPGPNSPLHF. CDR3 DNA: TGTGCCAGCAATCCGGGGCCGAATTCACCCCTCCACTTT.

This clone was counted only a few times. The rearrangement links TRBV9 to TRBJ2-2, with a tentative D call TRBD2 (6 bases). Germline V gives CDR1 SGDLS, CDR2 YYNGEE. V was cut by 4 bases and J by 4 bases, with 14 bases left in between. The CDR3 is 15 amino acids. CDR3 nucleotides: TGTGCCAGCAGCCCTCACGGAGGGGCCACCGGGGAGCTGTTTTTT. Its protein is CASSPHGGATGELFF.

V usage is TRBV7-8 and J usage is TRBJ2-7; D remains ambiguous. The CDR3 is made up of 16 amino acids. Between the trimmed V and J ends, which lost 5 bases and 3 bases, there was a span of 20 bases. Germline assignment: CDR1 SGHVS and CDR2 FQNEAQ. In DNA form, the CDR3 reads TGTGCCAGCAGCCGAGGTGGGGTATTAAGGTTCTACGAGCAGTACTTC. Protein: CASSRGGVLRFYEQYF.

V usage is TRBV7-9 and J usage is TRBJ1-2; 7 positions match TRBD1. CDR1 SEHNR and CDR2 FQNEAQ come from the germline V gene (reference sequence). The CDR3 runs to 13 residues. V dropped 4 bases and J dropped 5; count of bases not matched to a gene: 4. Here the CDR3 reads CASSYRDSYGYTF. As DNA, the CDR3 is TGTGCCAGCAGCTACCGGGACAGTTATGGCTACACCTTC.

V is TRBV28 and J is TRBJ1-6; possibly TRBD1 for D (6 bases). Germline loops: CDR1 MDHEN, CDR2 SYDVKM. V gave up 11 bases and J gave up 7 bases, with 18 bases separating them. The CDR3 sequence is 14 residues long. The CDR3 DNA sequence: TGTGCCGTCCTTGGGCAACAGGGAAATTCACCCCTCCACTTT. Translated: CAVLGQQGNSPLHF.

The chain joins TRBV19 to TRBJ2-1, with 8 bases identical to TRBD2. Germline V gives CDR1 LNHDA, CDR2 SQIVND (reference sequence). The CDR3 totals 14 residues. V shed 5 bases and J 2 bases; nucleotides not matched to a gene: 2. The CDR3 DNA reads TGTGCCAGTAGTTACGGGGGGGCCTACAATGAGCAGTTCTTC. Its translation is CASSYGGAYNEQFF.

The rearrangement joins TRBV4-2 to TRBJ2-3, with TRBD2 matching 9 bases. The V gene end was trimmed by 5 bases and the J gene end by 1 base; junction bases not matched to a gene: 13. CDR1 is LGHNA and CDR2 is YNFKEQ in the germline V gene. The CDR3 runs 18 residues. CDR3 protein: CASSFRGGRAGGTDTQYF. The CDR3 bases are TGTGCCAGCAGCTTCCGGGGCGGGAGGGCCGGAGGCACAGATACGCAGTATTTT.